This T cell receptor (beta chain) derives from a study of response to subunit inactivated influenza vaccine. This CDR3 is built from 15 residues. The germline V gene encodes CDR1 KGHDR and CDR2 SFDVKD. With 4 bases removed from V and 2 bases from J, the gap between germline ends came to 12 bases. The study's findings and limits: The authors offered the suggestion that each seasonal influenza vaccination recruits few new T cells.

About this clonotype: Its specificity is not known.

TCRdb passed the RT-PCR reads through MiXCR, listing each CDR3 protein once. The table shows approximately 730,000 distinct CDR3 sequences, with approximately 15% occurring only once. The sequence was obtained from a man in his fifties who received an inactivated influenza vaccine. V gene TRBV24-1 combines with J gene TRBJ2-3, with D possibly being TRBD1 (5 bases). The input for sequencing was PBMCs from blood, taken 14 to 15 days before vaccination. CDR3 coding DNA: TGTGCCACCAGTGACCCGACAGAGATCACAGATACGCAGTATTTT. It encodes CATSDPTEITDTQYF.